This T cell receptor (beta chain) is drawn from a study of blood T cell repertoires in COVID-19. The CDR3 length is 14 residues. Per germline, CDR1 SGHNT and CDR2 YYREEE (reference sequence). V shed 4 bases, J shed 1 base, and the junction held 1 base outside the gene matches. Only a few counts were recorded for this clone. Generated by immunoSEQ multiplex PCR, the TCRdb table keeps only in-frame clones and is missing some. The repertoire has 120,000 to 150,000 clones, about nine tenths of them found once; the top ten carry around 0.91%. V and J are TRBV5-4 and TRBJ2-3; 9 nucleotides align to TRBD1. Sequenced sample: peripheral blood. The TCR originated in a woman aged 45-65 years with acute or convalescent COVID-19. CDR3 residues: CASSRDRGTDTQYF. CDR3 coding DNA: TGTGCCAGCAGCCGGGACAGGGGCACAGATACGCAGTATTTT.